The sequence of this T cell receptor (beta chain) was determined in a study of vaccination and CD4 T cells after COVID-19. Study in general: For each participant, vaccination comprised two doses of either the BNT162b2 or the mRNA-1273 vaccine. Convalescent patients gave post-COVID blood a median about 100 days post-diagnosis, range 35 to 161.

Germline V lookup: CDR1 DFQATT, CDR2 SNEGSKA (reference sequence). J lost 5 bases, V lost 5 bases, and 10 bases had no gene match. The CDR3 extends over 17 amino acids. Cultured CD4+ T-cell DNA underwent Oncomine TCR Beta short-read sequencing. Cultures of CD4+ T cells served as the source for extracting genomic DNA. TCRdb used MiXCR to reprocess the PCR reads, holding one entry per CDR3 protein. In the table there are 12,000 or so distinct CDR3 sequences, 60% of which are singletons. Details on this clonotype: Its cognate antigen is unknown.

Study-wide results and caveats: The study found that a median about 88% of reactive clones in convalescent patients appeared only post-vaccination.

Treatment: roughly nine-day PBMC culture with coronavirus spike peptide pools or control peptides (ViraFEST assay). Source material: CD4+ T cells from blood, cultured in vitro. The chain has TRBV20-1 and TRBJ2-1; 15 bases match TRBD2. The sequence came from a human donor who had recovered from COVID-19. The CDR3 region is CSAPGTSGRLGDNEQFF. CDR3 DNA: TGCAGTGCTCCCGGGACTAGCGGGAGGTTGGGCGACAATGAGCAGTTCTTC.